The 15 T cell receptor beta chains below were found in one sample sequenced in a study of CD8+CD57+ T cells in acquired aplastic anemia. CD8+CD57+ cell expansion, shown by flow cytometry, had occurred in the patients selected for sequencing. Investigators profiled TCR beta VDJ and CDR3 from genomic DNA template. TCRdb reanalysed the reads using MiXCR and keeps one entry per CDR3 protein. This table has about 180,000 distinct CDR3 sequences, around 60% appearing once. Sequencing was carried out using sorted CD4+, CD8+, or CD8+CD57+ T cells (not recorded which) from PBMCs. The receptors derive from a human donor with aplastic anemia.

V is TRBV10-1 and J is TRBJ2-7; 8 bases agree with TRBD1. Germline V CDR1 and CDR2: WNHNN, SYGVQD (reference sequence). After removal of 6 bases from V and 4 bases from J, the junction contained 8 bases not matched to a gene. The CDR3 runs to 14 residues. Written as DNA, the CDR3 is TGCGCCAGCAGCCGCGGGACAGGAACTTACGAGCAGTACTTC. Translation: CASSRGTGTYEQYF.

V is TRBV2 and J is TRBJ1-1; D remains ambiguous. Germline loops: CDR1 SNHLY, CDR2 FYNNEI. With 4 bases removed from V and 0 bases from J, the gap between germline ends came to 9 bases. The CDR3 has 14 amino acids. The DNA of the CDR3 is TGTGCCAGCAGTGCTGACAACCTGAACACTGAAGCTTTCTTT. This gives the protein CASSADNLNTEAFF.

Concerning this clonotype itself: A read error may account for a junction end that differs from germline. V and J are TRBV5-1 and TRBJ2-2; 7 bases line up with TRBD1. The germline V gene encodes CDR1 SGHRS and CDR2 YFSETQ. This CDR3 region has 16 residues. The CDR3 region is CASSLDSGQPTGELFF. CDR3 nucleotides: TGTGCCAGCAGCTTAGACTCGGGACAGCCCACCGGGGAGCTGTTTTTT.

The table lists this clonotype with a few counts. Mismatch with germline at one junction end may stem from a read error. The gene calls are TRBV15 and TRBJ2-7, with D tentatively TRBD1 or TRBD2 (5 bases each). This CDR3 contains 15 residues. CDR1 and CDR2 from the germline V gene are LNHNV and YYDKDF (reference sequence). The CDR3 DNA reads TGTGCCACCAGCAGAGATAGAGGGGAACTCTACGTGCAGTACTTC. Protein product: CATSRDRGELYVQYF. The complete variable domain, with remaining parts taken from reference TRBV15 and TRBJ2-7, reads DAMVIQNPRYQVTQFGKPVTLSCSQTLNHNVMYWYQQKSSQAPKLLFHYYDKDFNNEADTPDNFQSRRPNTSFCFLDIRSPGLGDTAMYLCATSRDRGELYVQYFGPGTRLTVT.

The chain couples TRBV29-1 to TRBJ2-7; possibly TRBD1 or TRBD2 for D (6 bases each). The CDR3 consists of 16 residues. The V end was cut by 0 bases, the J end by 5 bases, with 20 bases between. Germline CDR1 SQVTM, CDR2 ANQGSEA. CDR3: CSVEDVGGRILNEQYF. For the CDR3, the DNA is TGCAGCGTTGAAGATGTTGGGGGGCGAATTCTGAACGAGCAGTACTTC.

In its sample, this clonotype was seen many times. This sequence joins TRBV25-1 and TRBJ2-5; D unresolved. Germline V gene data show CDR1 as MGHDK and CDR2 as SYGVNS. The length of the CDR3 is 14 residues. V was shortened by 2 bases and J by 2 bases, with 9 bases between the two germline ends. CDR3 region: CASSEITSQETQYF. CDR3 sequence (DNA): TGTGCCAGCAGTGAAATCACCTCACAAGAGACCCAGTACTTC.

The J gene is TRBJ2-7, the V gene TRBV11-2; D is unresolved. Trimming left V 5 bases short and J 0 bases short, with 14 bases between. Germline lookup yields CDR1 SGHAT and CDR2 FQNNGV. The length of the CDR3 is 15 residues. The CDR3 here is CASSQYDKSSYEQYF. CDR3 nucleotides: TGTGCCAGCAGCCAATACGACAAGAGCTCCTACGAGCAGTACTTC.

The chain recombines TRBV29-1 with TRBJ1-4; no clear D gene. The CDR3 has 11 amino acids. The V gene lost 7 bases and the J gene lost 8 bases, with 11 bases spanning the gap. Germline loops: CDR1 SQVTM, CDR2 ANQGSEA. The CDR3 region is CSAWTGEKLFF. The DNA of the CDR3 is TGCAGCGCTTGGACCGGCGAAAAACTGTTTTTT. The full variable domain, with the rest looked up from reference TRBV29-1 and TRBJ1-4, is SAVISQKPSRDICQRGTSLTIQCQVDSQVTMMFWYRQQPGQSLTLIATANQGSEATYESGFVIDKFPISRPNLTFSTLTVSNMSPEDSSIYLCSAWTGEKLFFGSGTQLSVL.

The rearrangement joins TRBV15 to TRBJ2-5; 8 bases are a match to TRBD1. The CDR3 contains 15 residues. CDR1 is LNHNV, CDR2 YYDKDF, per germline (reference sequence). V was clipped by 4 bases and J by 5 bases; unmatched bases: 9. DNA of the CDR3: TGTGCCACCAGCATAGTGGACAGGGCGGGGGAGACCCAGTACTTC. Amino acids: CATSIVDRAGETQYF.

This clonotype showed up many times. The rearrangement links TRBV10-3 to TRBJ1-2; no definite D call. Germline V gene lookup returns CDR1 ENHRY and CDR2 SYGVKD. The CDR3 has 13 amino acids. The ends were cut back, 2 bases at V and 4 bases at J, with 8 bases in the middle. CDR3 DNA sequence: TGTGCCATCAGTGAGGGAACCGCCTATGGCTACACCTTC. This codes for CAISEGTAYGYTF.

The chain has TRBV20-1 and TRBJ2-1; TRBD2 matches at 14 bases. The CDR3 has 14 amino acids. Unmatched junction bases numbered 4, after V lost 5 bases and J lost 7 bases. CDR1 DFQATT and CDR2 SNEGSKA come from the germline V gene (reference sequence). Here the CDR3 reads CSAGTSGSGNEQFF. CDR3 sequence (DNA): TGCAGTGCTGGGACTAGCGGGAGCGGTAATGAGCAGTTCTTC.

This rearrangement joins TRBV5-1 to TRBJ1-2; D is possibly TRBD1 (6 bases). Trimming left V 0 bases short and J 7 bases short, with 13 bases between. The CDR3 sequence is 14 residues long. Germline V gene sequence: CDR1 SGHRS, CDR2 YFSETQ. DNA of the CDR3: TGCGCCAGCAGCTTGGCCGGTCAGGGGTCTGGCTACACCTTC. Its translation: CASSLAGQGSGYTF.

This clonotype was recorded a few times. The chain combines TRBV20-1 with TRBJ1-6, with TRBD1 identical over 9 bases. Germline CDR1 is DFQATT and CDR2 is SNEGSKA (reference sequence). The V segment lost 6 bases and the J segment 10 bases; nucleotides outside the gene matches: 7. CDR3 length: 13 residues. The CDR3 bases are TGCAGTGCGCTGGGACAGGGTGAATCACCCCTCCACTTT. It codes for CSALGQGESPLHF.

The chain uses TRBV2 and TRBJ2-1; TRBD2 matches at 15 bases. Germline V gene lookup returns CDR1 SNHLY and CDR2 FYNNEI. V was clipped by 3 bases and J by 10 bases; unmatched bases: 4. The CDR3 has 15 residues. The CDR3 region has the DNA TGTGCCAGCAGTGATATGGGACTAGCGGGAGGCGAGCAGTTCTTC. Translation: CASSDMGLAGGEQFF. Looking up the rest from reference TRBV2 and TRBJ2-1 gives the full variable domain: EPEVTQTPSHQVTQMGQEVILRCVPISNHLYFYWYRQILGQKVEFLVSFYNNEISEKSEIFDDQFSVERPDGSNFTLKIRSTKLEDSAMYFCASSDMGLAGGEQFFGPGTRLTVL.

The CDR3: CATSPRTDTQYF. DNA for the CDR3: TGTGCCACCAGCCCCCGAACAGATACGCAGTATTTT. The rearrangement uses TRBV15 and TRBJ2-3, with D unclear. There are 12 residues in the CDR3. CDR1 is LNHNV, CDR2 YYDKDF, per germline (reference sequence). The V end lost 5 bases, the J end lost 3 bases, and 6 bases lay between the germline ends.